Listed here are 30 T cell receptor beta chains from one sample, sequenced in a study of beta chain features in type 1 diabetes. Sequencing targeted expressed TCRB transcripts, as all isolated RNA had been reverse transcribed. TCRdb's table, derived via immunoSEQ multiplex PCR, lists solely in-frame clones and lacks some. The table shows about 620,000 clones, with roughly 16% occurring only once. The sample taken for sequencing was naive CD4+ T cells from blood. The receptors were sampled from a man aged 18 to 29 in good health.

V gene TRBV6-5 combines with J gene TRBJ2-1, with D unclear. The CDR3 length is 14 residues. Germline-derived CDR1 and CDR2 are MNHEY and SVGAGI. Trimming removed 7 bases from V and 6 bases from J, with 16 bases in between. The CDR3 loop is CASTGLGFRNEQFF. The CDR3 DNA reads TGTGCCAGCACCGGTCTGGGGTTTCGCAATGAGCAGTTCTTC.

There are a few counts of this clone. The J gene is TRBJ2-4, the V gene TRBV28, with D unresolved. The CDR3 has 13 amino acids. Germline CDR1 reads MDHEN; CDR2 reads SYDVKM. V was shortened by 3 bases and J by 7 bases, with 10 bases between the two germline ends. DNA of the CDR3: TGTGCCAGCAGTTTCCCCCCCGGGAACATTCAGTACTTC. Residues: CASSFPPGNIQYF.

The chain employs TRBV5-6 and TRBJ1-1; D is uncertain. The CDR3 runs 15 residues. Germline V gene sequence: CDR1 SGHDT, CDR2 YYEEEE. The V gene lost 4 bases and the J gene lost 1 base, with 14 bases spanning the gap. The CDR3 bases are TGTGCCAGCAGCGCGACTCCCCACAAGAACACTGAAGCTTTCTTT. This codes for CASSATPHKNTEAFF.

The chain carries TRBV6-5 and TRBJ2-1; perhaps TRBD2 as D (5 bases). This CDR3 is built from 16 residues. Deletions cut 0 bases from V and 6 bases from J, with 15 bases between. The germline V gene has CDR1 MNHEY and CDR2 SVGAGI. CDR3 sequence reads: CASSYSTILSANEQFF. In nucleotides, the CDR3 is TGTGCCAGCAGTTACTCGACTATTCTCTCGGCCAATGAGCAGTTCTTC.

This clone has a handful of counts. The chain combines TRBV11-2 with TRBJ2-7; 7 nucleotides line up with TRBD1. The CDR3 covers 11 residues. The germline V gene has CDR1 SGHAT and CDR2 FQNNGV. Trimming at V came to 1 base and at J to 9 bases, leaving 0 bases not matched to a gene. The CDR3 sequence: CASSLGTGQYF. The DNA of the CDR3 is TGTGCCAGCAGCTTAGGGACAGGGCAGTACTTC.

This chain links TRBV28 with TRBJ1-5; 7 bases agree with TRBD1. Germline CDR1 and CDR2: MDHEN and SYDVKM. The CDR3 has 15 amino acids. Germline trimming cut 3 bases from V and 2 bases from J; bases unmatched to any gene: 4. The CDR3 reads CASSFRTGGNQPQHF. In DNA, the CDR3 is TGTGCCAGCAGTTTCAGAACAGGGGGCAATCAGCCCCAGCATTTT. The whole variable domain, remainder taken from reference TRBV28 and TRBJ1-5, is DVKVTQSSRYLVKRTGEKVFLECVQDMDHENMFWYRQDPGLGLRLIYFSYDVKMKEKGDIPEGYSVSREKKERFSLILESASTNQTSMYLCASSFRTGGNQPQHFGDGTRLSIL.

The chain joins TRBV5-4 to TRBJ2-5, with a weak D call TRBD2 (6 bases). V lost 4 bases to trimming and J lost 3 bases, with 19 bases between them. Germline values: CDR1 SGHNT, CDR2 YYREEE (reference sequence). The CDR3 totals 16 residues. The CDR3 spells CASSPVKGGTEETQYF. The CDR3 DNA reads TGTGCCAGCAGCCCTGTTAAGGGAGGCACGGAAGAGACCCAGTACTTC.

There are a few counts of this clone. This chain uses TRBV10-3 with TRBJ2-1; 9 bases align to TRBD2. Trimming cost V 4 bases and J 7 bases; bases outside gene matches: 5. This CDR3 has 14 amino acids. In germline, CDR1 is ENHRY, CDR2 SYGVKD. CDR3 sequence reads: CAISVASGMNEQFF. DNA for the CDR3: TGTGCCATCAGTGTGGCTAGCGGGATGAATGAGCAGTTCTTC.

DNA of the CDR3: TGTGCCATCAGTAACAGGGTTAACTATGGCTACACCTTC. Protein: CAISNRVNYGYTF. The chain recombines TRBV10-3 with TRBJ1-2, with D possibly being TRBD1 (6 bases). V was shortened by 5 bases and J by 1 base, with 8 bases between the two germline ends. CDR1 is ENHRY and CDR2 is SYGVKD in the germline V gene. The CDR3 runs to 13 residues.

This clone occurred a few times. The V and J genes are TRBV6-6 and TRBJ1-6; no definite D call. CDR1 is MNHNY, CDR2 SVGAGI, per germline (reference sequence). The CDR3 consists of 16 residues. V lost 2 bases, J lost 9 bases, and 17 bases lay in between. The CDR3 DNA reads as TGTGCCAGCAGTTACCCTTCCGACGCGAGCCCTTCACCCCTCCACTTT. This codes for CASSYPSDASPSPLHF.

The table lists this clone with a few counts. V usage is TRBV9 and J usage is TRBJ2-2; 15 bases align to TRBD2. Germline-derived CDR1 and CDR2 are SGDLS and YYNGEE. V was clipped by 3 bases and J by 4 bases; unmatched bases: 1. This CDR3 is built from 16 residues. CDR3 in DNA: TGTGCCAGCAGCGGGACTAGCGGGAGGGTCACCGGGGAGCTGTTTTTT. The encoded protein is CASSGTSGRVTGELFF. Full variable domain (outside the CDR3, taken from reference TRBV9 and TRBJ2-2): DSGVTQTPKHLITATGQRVTLRCSPRSGDLSVYWYQQSLDQGLQFLIQYYNGEERAKGNILERFSAQQFPDLHSELNLSSLELGDSALYFCASSGTSGRVTGELFFGEGSRLTVL.

This clone has more than one count but fewer than ten. This chain connects TRBV10-3 to TRBJ2-4; 8 positions agree with TRBD2. Germline loops: CDR1 ENHRY, CDR2 SYGVKD. The CDR3 is made up of 16 amino acids. Unmatched junction bases numbered 10, after V lost 1 base and J lost 8 bases. CDR3 in amino acids: CAISEFGTRDGDIQYF. Here the CDR3 DNA reads TGTGCCATCAGTGAGTTTGGGACTAGGGACGGGGACATTCAGTACTTC.

The chain carries TRBV7-9 and TRBJ2-4, with D unresolved. The CDR3 loop spans 16 amino acids. V was trimmed by 1 base and J by 0 bases, leaving 10 bases between them. The germline CDR1 and CDR2 sequences are SEHNR and FQNEAQ (reference sequence). CDR3 coding DNA: TGTGCCAGCAGCTTAGTTGGGATCTTAGCCAAAAACATTCAGTACTTC. This translates into CASSLVGILAKNIQYF.

The CDR3 sequence is CASSLTGQGTTEAFF. CDR3 nucleotide sequence: TGTGCCAGCAGCTTAACGGGACAGGGGACCACTGAAGCTTTCTTT. The V gene is TRBV5-4, the J gene TRBJ1-1, with TRBD1 matching over 10 bases. This CDR3 contains 15 residues. Germline V lookup: CDR1 SGHNT, CDR2 YYREEE (reference sequence). V lost 2 bases and J lost 4; bases outside the gene matches: 5.

This clone was observed a few times. The V gene is TRBV5-1, the J gene TRBJ2-5; D call uncertain. Between the trimmed V and J ends, which lost 1 base and 0 bases, there was a span of 7 bases. The germline V gene encodes CDR1 SGHRS and CDR2 YFSETQ. The CDR3 is made up of 14 amino acids. The CDR3 sequence is CASSLNGNQETQYF. The CDR3 DNA sequence: TGCGCCAGCAGCTTGAACGGTAACCAAGAGACCCAGTACTTC.

This chain uses TRBV7-9 with TRBJ2-7, with D perhaps TRBD1 or TRBD2 (5 bases each). This CDR3 is 14 amino acids long. Germline CDR1 and CDR2: SEHNR and FQNEAQ (reference sequence). V shed 3 bases and J shed 4 bases, with 13 bases lying between them. In DNA form, the CDR3 reads TGTGCCAGCAGCTTCGGACTCTCAGGGTACGAGCAGTACTTC. As protein: CASSFGLSGYEQYF.

This clone came up a few times. This chain connects TRBV4-3 to TRBJ1-1; tentatively, D is TRBD1 (5 bases). Deletions cut 1 base from V and 8 bases from J, with 23 bases between. This CDR3 contains 17 residues. CDR1 and CDR2 from the germline V gene are LGHNA and YSLEER. The CDR3 nucleotides read TGCGCCAGCAGCCAAGGGCCCGGGGGGGAAGATCGTAGGGAAGCTTTCTTT. This gives the protein CASSQGPGGEDRREAFF.

This clone was found a few times. The chain combines TRBV6-5 with TRBJ1-1, with 9 nucleotides matching TRBD1. CDR1 and CDR2 from the germline V gene are MNHEY and SVGAGI. The CDR3 runs to 15 residues. V lost 6 bases to trimming and J lost 1 base; unmatched junction nucleotides: 6. The CDR3 sequence: CASRPRDRANTEAFF. CDR3 bases: TGTGCCAGCAGACCGCGGGACAGGGCGAACACTGAAGCTTTCTTT.

The rearrangement joins TRBV4-1 to TRBJ1-4, with TRBD1 identical over 7 bases. CDR3 length equals 14 residues. V lost 6 bases, J lost 7 bases, and 8 bases stayed unmatched. Germline-derived CDR1 and CDR2 are MGHRA and YSYEKL. The CDR3 spells CASRFRAGGEKLFF. CDR3 nucleotides: TGCGCCAGCAGGTTTAGGGCAGGGGGTGAAAAACTGTTTTTT.

The chain is built from TRBV12-5 and TRBJ1-2, with 7 bases aligning to TRBD1. The CDR3 runs to 16 residues. The V and J ends lost 3 bases and 0 bases, in that order; junction bases with no gene match: 7. The V gene's germline CDR1 is LGHNT and CDR2 FRNRAP. The CDR3 coding sequence is TGTGCTAGTGGTTTACGGGACAGCGACACTAACTATGGCTACACCTTC. Residues: CASGLRDSDTNYGYTF.

This clone came up a few times. The chain has TRBV10-3 and TRBJ2-1, with D uncertain. The CDR3 spans 14 residues. V was shortened by 1 base and J by 6 bases, with 10 bases between the two germline ends. The germline V gene has CDR1 ENHRY and CDR2 SYGVKD. DNA of the CDR3: TGTGCCATCAGTGAGTATGCGGCTACCAATGAGCAGTTCTTC. Translated: CAISEYAATNEQFF.

The chain couples TRBV4-3 to TRBJ1-6, with D unresolved. Deletions cut 2 bases from V and 7 bases from J, with 15 bases between. This CDR3 is built from 16 residues. CDR1 LGHNA and CDR2 YSLEER come from the germline V gene. The CDR3 DNA reads as TGCGCCAGCAGCCAAAGCCGACACACTGGGAATTCACCCCTCCACTTT. Translation gives CASSQSRHTGNSPLHF.

This clone came up a few times. This sequence joins TRBV7-7 and TRBJ1-2; D gene unclear. From germline, CDR1 is SSHAT and CDR2 FNYEAQ (reference sequence). This CDR3 has 12 amino acids. CDR3 protein: CATRGLWYGYTF. In DNA, the CDR3 is TGTGCTACCCGCGGGCTTTGGTATGGCTACACCTTC.

This rearrangement joins TRBV27 to TRBJ2-7, with 15 bases identical to TRBD2. The germline gives CDR1 MNHEY, CDR2 SMNVEV (reference sequence). This CDR3 contains 14 residues. V lost 6 bases and J lost 5; bases outside the gene matches: 2. The CDR3 region has the DNA TGTGCCAGCAGCGGGACTAGCGGGAGGCACGAGCAGTACTTC. As protein: CASSGTSGRHEQYF.

This clone was picked up a small number of times. The V gene is TRBV19, the J gene TRBJ2-4, with D possibly TRBD1 on 5 matching bases. The length of the CDR3 is 16 residues. Trimming took 5 bases from V and 3 from J, leaving 17 bases between them. The germline gives CDR1 LNHDA, CDR2 SQIVND (reference sequence). The CDR3 reads CASSSDRRRGKNIQYF. The CDR3 DNA reads TGTGCCAGTAGTTCAGACCGGCGAAGGGGCAAAAACATTCAGTACTTC.

The chain couples TRBV9 to TRBJ2-5; 10 bases map to TRBD1. The CDR3 extends over 15 amino acids. The V gene's germline CDR1 is SGDLS and CDR2 YYNGEE. J lost 5 bases, V lost 3 bases, and 7 bases had no gene match. CDR3 nucleotides: TGTGCCAGCAGCGCGGGGACAGGGGCCGGGGAGACCCAGTACTTC. Its protein is CASSAGTGAGETQYF.

This clone turned up a few times. J is TRBJ2-1 and V is TRBV9; TRBD2 agrees at 13 bases. The CDR3 runs to 18 residues. CDR1 and CDR2 (germline): SGDLS, YYNGEE. The V segment lost 0 bases and the J segment 7 bases; nucleotides outside the gene matches: 10. As DNA, the CDR3 is TGTGCCAGCAGCGTAGGCTCTGGACTAGCGGGAGTTTGGAATGAGCAGTTCTTC. Its protein is CASSVGSGLAGVWNEQFF.

The chain couples TRBV9 to TRBJ1-2; unclear D gene. The CDR3 sequence is 14 residues long. Germline loops: CDR1 SGDLS, CDR2 YYNGEE. V lost 0 bases, J lost 4 bases, and 10 bases lay in between. CDR3 DNA sequence: TGTGCCAGCAGCGTAGATCCCGGTATCTATGGCTACACCTTC. This gives the protein CASSVDPGIYGYTF. Full variable domain (missing parts from reference TRBV9 and TRBJ1-2): DSGVTQTPKHLITATGQRVTLRCSPRSGDLSVYWYQQSLDQGLQFLIQYYNGEERAKGNILERFSAQQFPDLHSELNLSSLELGDSALYFCASSVDPGIYGYTFGSGTRLTVV.

The sample holds a few counts of this clone. The CDR3 bases are TGTGCCAGCAGTTTATTGGGACCCACGAAGGGAAACACCATATATTTT. Amino acids: CASSLLGPTKGNTIYF. The chain has TRBV27 and TRBJ1-3, with D maybe TRBD1 (5 bases). V was pared by 1 base and J by 4 bases, with 14 bases between. Germline V CDR1 and CDR2: MNHEY, SMNVEV (reference sequence). The CDR3 spans 16 residues.

This clone was seen more than once but under ten times. J is TRBJ1-2 and V is TRBV2, with 7 bases fitting TRBD1. The length of the CDR3 is 14 residues. Germline trimming cut 2 bases from V and 4 bases from J; bases unmatched to any gene: 4. Germline assignment: CDR1 SNHLY and CDR2 FYNNEI. This CDR3 reads CASSELDRPYGYTF. The CDR3 DNA follows: TGTGCCAGCAGTGAACTGGACAGGCCCTATGGCTACACCTTC.